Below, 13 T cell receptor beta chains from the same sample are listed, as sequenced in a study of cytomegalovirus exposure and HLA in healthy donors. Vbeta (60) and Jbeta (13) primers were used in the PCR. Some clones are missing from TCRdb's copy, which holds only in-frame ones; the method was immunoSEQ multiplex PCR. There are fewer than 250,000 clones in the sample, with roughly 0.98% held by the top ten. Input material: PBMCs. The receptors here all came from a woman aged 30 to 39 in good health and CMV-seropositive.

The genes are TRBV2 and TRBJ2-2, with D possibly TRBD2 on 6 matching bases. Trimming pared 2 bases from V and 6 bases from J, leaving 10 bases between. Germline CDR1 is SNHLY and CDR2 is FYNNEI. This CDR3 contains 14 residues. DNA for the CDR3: TGTGCCAGCAGTGAACTATCTAGCGCCGGGGAGCTGTTTTTT. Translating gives CASSELSSAGELFF.

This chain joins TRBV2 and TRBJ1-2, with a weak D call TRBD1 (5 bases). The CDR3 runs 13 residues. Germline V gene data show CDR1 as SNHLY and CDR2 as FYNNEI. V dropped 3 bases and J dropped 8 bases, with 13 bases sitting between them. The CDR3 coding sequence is TGTGCCAGCAGTGAGCAGGGTAAAAGAGGCTACACCTTC. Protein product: CASSEQGKRGYTF.

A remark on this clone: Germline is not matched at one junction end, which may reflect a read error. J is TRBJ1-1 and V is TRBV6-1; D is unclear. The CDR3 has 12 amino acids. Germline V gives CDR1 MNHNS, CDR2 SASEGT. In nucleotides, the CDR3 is TGCAAGACGAGCGGGCGGAACACTGAAGCTTTCTTT. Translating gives CKTSGRNTEAFF.

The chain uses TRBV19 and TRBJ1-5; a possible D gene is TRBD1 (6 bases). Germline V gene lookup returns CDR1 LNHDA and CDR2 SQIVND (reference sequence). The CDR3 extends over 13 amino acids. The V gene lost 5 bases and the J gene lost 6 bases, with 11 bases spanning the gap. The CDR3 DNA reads TGTGCCAGTAGTTTTTCCAGGGGTCAGCCCCAGCATTTT. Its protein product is CASSFSRGQPQHF.

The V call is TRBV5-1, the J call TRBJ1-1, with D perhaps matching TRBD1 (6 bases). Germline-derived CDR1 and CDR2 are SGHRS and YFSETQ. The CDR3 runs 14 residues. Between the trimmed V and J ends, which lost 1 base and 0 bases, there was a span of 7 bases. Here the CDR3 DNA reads TGCGCCAGCAGCTTGACAGGGATGAACACTGAAGCTTTCTTT. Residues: CASSLTGMNTEAFF.

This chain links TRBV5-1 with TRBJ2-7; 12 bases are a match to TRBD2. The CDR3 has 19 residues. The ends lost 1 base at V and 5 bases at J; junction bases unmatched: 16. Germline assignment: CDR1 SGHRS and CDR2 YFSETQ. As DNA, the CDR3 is TGCGCCAGCAGCTTGCCCTCCTCTAGCGGGAGGGCCATTACGAACGAGCAGTACTTC. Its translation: CASSLPSSSGRAITNEQYF. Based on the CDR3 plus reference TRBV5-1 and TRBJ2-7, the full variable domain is KAGVTQTPRYLIKTRGQQVTLSCSPISGHRSVSWYQQTPGQGLQFLFEYFSETQRNKGNFPGRFSGRQFSNSRSEMNVSTLELGDSALYLCASSLPSSSGRAITNEQYFGPGTRLTVT.

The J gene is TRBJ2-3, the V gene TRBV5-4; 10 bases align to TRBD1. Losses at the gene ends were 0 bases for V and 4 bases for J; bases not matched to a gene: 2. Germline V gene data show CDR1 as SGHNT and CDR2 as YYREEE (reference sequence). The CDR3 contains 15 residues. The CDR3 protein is CASSLAGQGADTQYF. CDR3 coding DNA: TGTGCCAGCAGCTTGGCCGGACAGGGGGCAGATACGCAGTATTTT.

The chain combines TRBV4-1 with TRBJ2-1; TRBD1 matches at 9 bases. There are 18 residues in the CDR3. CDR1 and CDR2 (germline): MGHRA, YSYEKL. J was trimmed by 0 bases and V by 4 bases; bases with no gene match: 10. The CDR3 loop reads CASSLSGGQGSSYNEQFF. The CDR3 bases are TGCGCCAGCAGCCTTTCCGGAGGACAGGGGAGCTCCTACAATGAGCAGTTCTTC.

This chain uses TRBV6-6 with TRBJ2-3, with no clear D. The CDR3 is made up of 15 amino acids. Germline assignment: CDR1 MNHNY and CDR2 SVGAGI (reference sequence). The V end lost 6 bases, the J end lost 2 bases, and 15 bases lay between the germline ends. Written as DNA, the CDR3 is TGTGCCAGCAGACTTCAACGGGTATCCACAGATACGCAGTATTTT. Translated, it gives CASRLQRVSTDTQYF.

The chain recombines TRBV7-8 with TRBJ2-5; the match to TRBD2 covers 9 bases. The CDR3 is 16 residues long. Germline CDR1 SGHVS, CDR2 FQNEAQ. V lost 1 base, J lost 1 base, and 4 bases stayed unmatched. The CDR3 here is CASSLDSGSTQETQYF. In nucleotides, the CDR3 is TGTGCCAGCAGCTTAGATAGCGGGAGTACCCAAGAGACCCAGTACTTC.

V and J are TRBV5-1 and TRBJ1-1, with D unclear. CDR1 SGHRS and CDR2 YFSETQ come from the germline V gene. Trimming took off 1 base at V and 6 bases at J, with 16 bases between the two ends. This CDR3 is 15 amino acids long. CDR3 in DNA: TGCGCCAGCAGCTTGTCCGGGGTGTTGCCCTCTGAAGCTTTCTTT. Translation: CASSLSGVLPSEAFF.

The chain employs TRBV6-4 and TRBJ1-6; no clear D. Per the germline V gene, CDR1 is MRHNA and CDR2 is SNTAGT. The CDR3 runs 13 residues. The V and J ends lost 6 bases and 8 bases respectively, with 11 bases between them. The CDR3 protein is CASSVLEDSPLHF. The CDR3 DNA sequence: TGTGCCAGCAGCGTCCTGGAGGATTCACCCCTCCACTTT.

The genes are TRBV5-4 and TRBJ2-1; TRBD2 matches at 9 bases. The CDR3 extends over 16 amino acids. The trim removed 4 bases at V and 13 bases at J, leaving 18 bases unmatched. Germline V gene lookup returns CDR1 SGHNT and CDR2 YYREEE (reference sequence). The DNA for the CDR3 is TGTGCCAGCAGCCCCCAGGGGGGGAGTAGCGGGAGATTCCAGTTCTTC. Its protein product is CASSPQGGSSGRFQFF.